This TCR beta chain was captured in a study of Graves' ophthalmopathy and Graves' hyperthyroidism. RNA transcripts were the source from which TCR beta CDR3 regions were amplified. An opening RT-PCR round employed HTBI primers and preceded a second-round multiplex PCR. Each CDR3 protein gets one entry after TCRdb re-called the multiplex PCR reads with MiXCR. The sample yields 40,000 or so distinct CDR3 sequences, over 40% seen once. This clonotype is medium-sized. V was clipped by 3 bases and J by 5 bases, with 16 bases between them. CDR1 is DFQATT and CDR2 is SNEGSKA in the germline V gene (reference sequence). CDR3 length equals 14 residues.

This chain joins TRBV20-1 and TRBJ2-5; D unclear. The sequenced material came from peripheral blood. The clonotype was recovered from an adult man with Graves' ophthalmopathy. CDR3 residues: CSASEAPGLETQYF. In DNA form, the CDR3 reads TGCAGTGCTAGTGAGGCGCCAGGTTTGGAGACCCAGTACTTC.